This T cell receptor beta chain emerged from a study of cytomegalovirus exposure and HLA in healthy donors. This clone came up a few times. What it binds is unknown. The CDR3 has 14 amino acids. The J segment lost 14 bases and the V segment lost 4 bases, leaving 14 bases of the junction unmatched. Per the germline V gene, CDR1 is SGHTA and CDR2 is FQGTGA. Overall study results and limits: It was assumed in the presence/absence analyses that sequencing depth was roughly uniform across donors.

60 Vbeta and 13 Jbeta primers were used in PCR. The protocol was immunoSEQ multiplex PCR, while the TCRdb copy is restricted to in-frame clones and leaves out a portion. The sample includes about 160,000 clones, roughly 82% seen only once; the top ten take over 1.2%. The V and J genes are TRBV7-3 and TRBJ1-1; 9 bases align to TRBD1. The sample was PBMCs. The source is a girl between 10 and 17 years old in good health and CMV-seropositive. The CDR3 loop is CASSSGAGQGVEFF. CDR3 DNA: TGTGCCAGCAGCTCCGGGGCGGGACAGGGTGTTGAGTTCTTT.